The sequence of this T cell receptor beta chain was determined in a study of PD-1 blockade in classical Hodgkin lymphoma. General observations from the study: Patients who began taking nivolumab under 1 year after ASCT were left out. By cycle point C4D1, TCR diversity had risen significantly in CD4+ cells (but not CD8+ cells).

Comment on this clone: No antigen is known for it.

The CDR3 length is 13 residues. Trimming at V came to 3 bases and at J to 5 bases, leaving 1 base not matched to a gene. Germline lookup yields CDR1 KGHSH and CDR2 LQKENI. Each of the patients experienced relapse following autologous stem cell transplantation, and their brentuximab vedotin exposure differed. Profiled with immunoSEQ multiplex PCR; TCRdb holds only in-frame clones, not every one. The repertoire holds over 70,000 clones, with around 90% as singletons. The receptor was derived from a human donor with classical Hodgkin lymphoma. The chain combines TRBV18 with TRBJ1-2; 9 bases are a match to TRBD1. This specimen consisted of peripheral blood mononuclear cells (PBMCs), obtained at baseline. In DNA form, the CDR3 reads TGTGCCAGCTCACCTGGACAGGGGTATGGCTACACCTTC. Protein sequence: CASSPGQGYGYTF.